This T cell receptor (beta chain) was sequenced for a study of T cells in Graves' hyperthyroidism and ophthalmopathy. The sample holds many counts of this clonotype. The CDR3 is made up of 14 amino acids. Germline V gene sequence: CDR1 DFQATT, CDR2 SNEGSKA (reference sequence). V shed 5 bases and J 4 bases; nucleotides not matched to a gene: 6. Amplification of TCR beta CDR3 regions used RNA as the template. The TCR CDR3 was amplified in a first-round RT-PCR using the HTBI primer set. TCRdb redid the calling of the multiplex PCR reads with MiXCR, one entry per CDR3 protein. This sample yields about 480,000 distinct CDR3 sequences, of which over 13% are seen a single time; around 17% belongs to the top ten.

This receptor was taken from a woman between 18 and 29 years old with Graves' hyperthyroidism. Sequencing was done on a sample of blood. The chain combines TRBV20-1 with TRBJ2-3, with 10 bases aligning to TRBD2. The CDR3 here is CSAEAAGGPDTQYF. The CDR3 nucleotides read TGCAGTGCTGAAGCAGCGGGAGGGCCAGATACGCAGTATTTT.